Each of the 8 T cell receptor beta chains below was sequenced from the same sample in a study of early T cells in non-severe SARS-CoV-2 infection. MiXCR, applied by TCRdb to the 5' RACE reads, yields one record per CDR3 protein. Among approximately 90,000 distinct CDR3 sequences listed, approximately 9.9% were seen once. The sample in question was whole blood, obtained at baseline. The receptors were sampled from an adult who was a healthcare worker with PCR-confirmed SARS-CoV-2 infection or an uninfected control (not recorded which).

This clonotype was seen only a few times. The CDR3 sequence: CASSLIDTQYF. The CDR3 nucleotides are TGTGCCAGCAGCCTCATAGATACGCAGTATTTT. The V gene is TRBV3-1, the J gene TRBJ2-3, with D unclear. This CDR3 has 11 residues. Looked up from germline, CDR1 is LGHDT and CDR2 is YNNKEL (reference sequence). V lost 4 bases and J lost 5, with 4 bases in between.

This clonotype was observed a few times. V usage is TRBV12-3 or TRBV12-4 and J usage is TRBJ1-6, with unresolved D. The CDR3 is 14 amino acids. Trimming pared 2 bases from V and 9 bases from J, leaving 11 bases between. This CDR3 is CASSLSGGSSPLHF. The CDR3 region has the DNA TGTGCCAGCAGTTTATCAGGCGGTTCTTCACCCCTCCACTTT.

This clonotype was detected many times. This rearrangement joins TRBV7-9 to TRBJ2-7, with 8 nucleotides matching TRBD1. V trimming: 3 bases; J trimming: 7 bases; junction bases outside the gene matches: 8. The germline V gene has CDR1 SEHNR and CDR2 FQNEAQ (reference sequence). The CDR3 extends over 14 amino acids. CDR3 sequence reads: CASSFSDRAGEQYF. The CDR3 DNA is TGTGCCAGCAGCTTCTCGGACAGGGCGGGAGAGCAGTACTTC. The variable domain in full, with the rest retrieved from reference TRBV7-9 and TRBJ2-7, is DTGVSQNPRHKITKRGQNVTFRCDPISEHNRLYWYRQTLGQGPEFLTYFQNEAQLEKSRLLSDRFSAERPKGSFSTLEIQRTEQGDSAMYLCASSFSDRAGEQYFGPGTRLTVT.

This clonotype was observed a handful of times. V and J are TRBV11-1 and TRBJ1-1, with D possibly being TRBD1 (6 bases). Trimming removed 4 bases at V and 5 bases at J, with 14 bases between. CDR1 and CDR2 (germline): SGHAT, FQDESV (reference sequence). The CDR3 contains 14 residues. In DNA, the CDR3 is TGTGCCAGCAGCTGGAGGCAGGGGTTGACTGAAGCTTTCTTT. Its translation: CASSWRQGLTEAFF.

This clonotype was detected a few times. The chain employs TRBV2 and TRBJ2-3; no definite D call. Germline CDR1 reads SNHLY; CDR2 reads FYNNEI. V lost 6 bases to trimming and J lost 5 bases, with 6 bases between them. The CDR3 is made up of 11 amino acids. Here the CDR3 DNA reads TGTGCCAGCAGAGAGGAAGATACGCAGTATTTT. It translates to CASREEDTQYF.

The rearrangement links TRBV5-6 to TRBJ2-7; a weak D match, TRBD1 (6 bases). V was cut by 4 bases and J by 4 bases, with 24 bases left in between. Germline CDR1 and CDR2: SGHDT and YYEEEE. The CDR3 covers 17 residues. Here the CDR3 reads CASSPGTIDFPRYEQYF. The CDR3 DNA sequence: TGTGCCAGCAGCCCCGGGACAATTGATTTCCCCCGATACGAGCAGTACTTC. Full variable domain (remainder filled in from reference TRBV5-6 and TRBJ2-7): DAGVTQSPTHLIKTRGQQVTLRCSPKSGHDTVSWYQQALGQGPQFIFQYYEEEERQRGNFPDRFSGHQFPNYSSELNVNALLLGDSALYLCASSPGTIDFPRYEQYFGPGTRLTVT.

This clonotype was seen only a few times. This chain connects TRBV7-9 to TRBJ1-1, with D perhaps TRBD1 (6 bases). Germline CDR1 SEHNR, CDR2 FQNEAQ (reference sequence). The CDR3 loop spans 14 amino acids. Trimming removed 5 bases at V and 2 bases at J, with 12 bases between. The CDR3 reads CASSMEDSNTEAFF. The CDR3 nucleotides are TGTGCCAGCAGCATGGAGGACAGTAACACTGAAGCTTTCTTT.

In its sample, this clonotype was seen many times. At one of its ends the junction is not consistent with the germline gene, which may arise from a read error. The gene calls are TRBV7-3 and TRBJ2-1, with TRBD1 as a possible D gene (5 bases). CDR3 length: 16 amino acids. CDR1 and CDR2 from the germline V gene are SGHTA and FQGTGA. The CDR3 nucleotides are TGTGCCAGCAGCCTAACAGGCGACAAGTACTACAATGAGCAGTTCTTC. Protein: CASSLTGDKYYNEQFF.